This T cell receptor beta chain originates from a study of blood T cell repertoires in COVID-19. Overall study: The cDNA or gDNA used as material had been derived from T cells, B-cell-depleted T cells, or PBMCs.

Ten or more counts support this clone. CDR1 and CDR2 (germline): MNHNY, SVGAGI (reference sequence). This CDR3 contains 12 residues. V lost 6 bases and J 0 bases, leaving 6 bases between the germline ends. How the authors handled the data: Amplification of reference gene primers provided the estimated nucleated cell counts. Data came from immunoSEQ multiplex PCR; TCRdb stores just in-frame clones and leaves some out. V, J and clone size are those of that table, while D and trimming were read from the DNA. This table holds around 200,000 clones, about 85% found once. The clonotype was recovered from a woman aged 40 to 50 with COVID-19, enrolled during active disease. The chain recombines TRBV6-6 with TRBJ2-7; D not resolved. Specimen: peripheral blood. For the CDR3, the DNA is TGTGCCAGCAGGGGCCCCTCCTACGAGCAGTACTTC. This translates into CASRGPSYEQYF.